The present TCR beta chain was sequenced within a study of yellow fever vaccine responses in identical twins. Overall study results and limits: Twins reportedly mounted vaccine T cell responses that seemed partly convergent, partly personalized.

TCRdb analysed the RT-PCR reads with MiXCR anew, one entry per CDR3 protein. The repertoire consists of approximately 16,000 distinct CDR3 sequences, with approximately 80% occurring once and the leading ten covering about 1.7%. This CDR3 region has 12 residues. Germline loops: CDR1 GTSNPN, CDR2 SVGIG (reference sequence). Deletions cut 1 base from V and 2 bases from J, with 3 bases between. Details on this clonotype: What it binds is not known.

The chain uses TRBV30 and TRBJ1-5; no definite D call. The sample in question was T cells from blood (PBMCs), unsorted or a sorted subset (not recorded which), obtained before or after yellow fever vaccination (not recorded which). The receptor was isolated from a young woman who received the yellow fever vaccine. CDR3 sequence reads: CAWSGGNQPQHF. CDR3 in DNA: TGTGCCTGGAGTGGTGGCAATCAGCCCCAGCATTTT.